This TCR beta chain was retrieved from a study of blood T cell repertoires in COVID-19 (dated by TCRdb to the early 2020s). A note on the overall study: Samples covering the acute and convalescent phases of COVID-19 were provided by collaborators in the United States, Italy and Spain. The prospective study material was composed of cDNA or gDNA derived from T cells, B-cell-depleted T cells, or PBMCs. Subjects who had been exposed to COVID-19, were actively infected with it, or had recovered from it provided the deeply sampled blood TCRbeta repertoires that made up the dataset. A freely available public database, intended as a resource for researchers studying the immune response to SARS-CoV-2, is where the repertoires were released. The samples were drawn from the first 160 participants of the ongoing ImmuneRACE study and from about 1,200 subjects provided by 6 global collaborators. The sample metadata nearly always contained a de-identified subject ID, COVID-19 status, age in years and sex. Where HLA class I and class II types were available, the types were taken from metadata supplied by the sample provider, not from assay-based typing. Findings and caveats that apply to the study as a whole: Clinical and demographic metadata were provided uncurated, with the amount varying by source and participant.

Collaborating institutions collected whole blood in K2EDTA tubes following their own protocols. Collaborator samples were shipped for TCRbeta analysis as frozen whole blood, isolated PBMCs, or DNA extracted from either sample type. On this clone itself: Its antigen has not been determined. Base qualities are not recorded, but no much larger clone differs from it by a single base.

Including the terminal cysteine and phenylalanine, the CDR3 comprises 18 residues. Left in the record is the CDR3 DNA by itself, 54 bases read in frame from the first base. Trimming takes 4 bases off V and 1 base off J; junction bases not matched to a gene: 13. Taken from the germline V gene, the CDR1 and CDR2 loops are SGHTA and FQGNSA. TCRbeta CDR3 regions were amplified from genomic DNA by means of the immunoSEQ Assay, a bias-controlled multiplex PCR. The original methods were these. Within the assay, amplification of reference gene primers was used to estimate how many nucleated cells each sample contained. To quantify the absolute abundance of each unique TCRbeta CDR3 rearrangement, sequence reads were collapsed and filtered. For each sample, productive Simpson clonality was calculated as the square root of Simpson's diversity index across productive rearrangements. TCRdb holds this immuneACCESS table with in-frame rearrangements only. Some clones are missing; in checked studies, unresolved V genes explain under half, and the rest has no known cause. V, J and clone size are those of that table, while D and trimming were read from the DNA. The table for this sample lists some 150,000 clones; about 80% of them were counted only once. 4% of the sample is in the top ten clones.

Here the chain combines TRBV7-2 and TRBJ2-7, with 10 central nucleotides matching TRBD2. The receptor was isolated from a woman aged 60 to 75 with acute or convalescent COVID-19. Specimen: peripheral blood. The CDR3 sequence is CASSSRGSSGSISYEQYF. The DNA sequence follows: TGTGCCAGCAGCTCACGGGGCTCTAGCGGGAGTATATCCTACGAGCAGTACTTC.